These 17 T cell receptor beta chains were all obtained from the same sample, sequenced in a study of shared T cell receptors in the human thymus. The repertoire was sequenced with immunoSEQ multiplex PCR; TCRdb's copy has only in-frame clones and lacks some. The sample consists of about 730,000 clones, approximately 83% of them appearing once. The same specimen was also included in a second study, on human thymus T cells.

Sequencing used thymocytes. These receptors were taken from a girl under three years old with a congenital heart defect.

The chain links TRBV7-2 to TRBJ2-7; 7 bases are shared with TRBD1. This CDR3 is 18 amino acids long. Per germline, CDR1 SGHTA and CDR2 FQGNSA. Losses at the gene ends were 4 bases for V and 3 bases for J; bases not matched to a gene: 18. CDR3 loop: CASSYHPTPRDRNYEQYF. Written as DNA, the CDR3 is TGTGCCAGCAGCTATCATCCCACCCCCCGGGACAGAAACTACGAGCAGTACTTC.

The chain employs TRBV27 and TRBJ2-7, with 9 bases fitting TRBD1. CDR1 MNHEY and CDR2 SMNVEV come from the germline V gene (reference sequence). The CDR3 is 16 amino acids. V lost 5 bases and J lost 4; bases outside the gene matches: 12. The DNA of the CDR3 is TGTGCCAGCAGTCCCCACAGGGGGACAGGGTGGTACGAGCAGTACTTC. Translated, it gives CASSPHRGTGWYEQYF.

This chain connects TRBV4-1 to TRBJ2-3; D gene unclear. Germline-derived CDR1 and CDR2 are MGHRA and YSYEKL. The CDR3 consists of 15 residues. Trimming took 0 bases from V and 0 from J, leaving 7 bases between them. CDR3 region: CASSQDRVSTDTQYF. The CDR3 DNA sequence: TGCGCCAGCAGCCAAGATCGGGTGAGCACAGATACGCAGTATTTT.

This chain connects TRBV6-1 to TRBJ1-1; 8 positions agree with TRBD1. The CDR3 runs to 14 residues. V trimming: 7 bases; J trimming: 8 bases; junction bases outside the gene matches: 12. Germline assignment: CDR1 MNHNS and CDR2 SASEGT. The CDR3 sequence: CASTPGTGGPEAFF. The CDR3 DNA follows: TGTGCCAGCACTCCCGGGACAGGCGGTCCCGAAGCTTTCTTT.

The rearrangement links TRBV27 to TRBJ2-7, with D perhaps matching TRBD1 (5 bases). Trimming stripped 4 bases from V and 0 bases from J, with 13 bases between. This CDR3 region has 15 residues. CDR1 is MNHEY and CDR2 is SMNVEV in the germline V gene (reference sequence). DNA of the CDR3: TGTGCCAGCAGTTCCGACTGGGGCAGCTCCTACGAGCAGTACTTC. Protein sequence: CASSSDWGSSYEQYF.

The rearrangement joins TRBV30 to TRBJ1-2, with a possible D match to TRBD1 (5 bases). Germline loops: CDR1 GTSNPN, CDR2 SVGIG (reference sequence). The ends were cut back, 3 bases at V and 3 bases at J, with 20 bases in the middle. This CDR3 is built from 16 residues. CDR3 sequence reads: CAWSLHRPPYYYGYTF. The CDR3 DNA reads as TGTGCCTGGAGCTTACACAGGCCCCCCTACTACTATGGCTACACCTTC.

The CDR3 region has the DNA TGTGCCAGCAGTGAATACGTAGGACAGGGTGGTGGCTACACCTTC. Residues: CASSEYVGQGGGYTF. The chain recombines TRBV25-1 with TRBJ1-2; 8 bases line up with TRBD1. V was pared by 0 bases and J by 7 bases, with 7 bases of the junction left unmatched. The CDR3 spans 15 residues. Germline values: CDR1 MGHDK, CDR2 SYGVNS.

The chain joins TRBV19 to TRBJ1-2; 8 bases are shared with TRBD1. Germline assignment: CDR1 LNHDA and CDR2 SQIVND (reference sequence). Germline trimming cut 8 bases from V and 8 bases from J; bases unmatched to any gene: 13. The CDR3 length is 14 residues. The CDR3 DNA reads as TGTGCCAGTCGAGGGGGTCAGGGGGCGCGAGGCTACACCTTC. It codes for CASRGGQGARGYTF.

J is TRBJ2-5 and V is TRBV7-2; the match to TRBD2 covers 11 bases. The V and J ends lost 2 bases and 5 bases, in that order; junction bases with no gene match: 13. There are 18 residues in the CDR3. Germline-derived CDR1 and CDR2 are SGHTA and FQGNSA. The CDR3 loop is CASSLNSSGGPNPETQYF. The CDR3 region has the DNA TGTGCCAGCAGCTTAAACTCTAGCGGGGGGCCGAACCCGGAGACCCAGTACTTC. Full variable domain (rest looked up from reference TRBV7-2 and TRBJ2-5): GAGVSQSPSNKVTEKGKDVELRCDPISGHTALYWYRQSLGQGLEFLIYFQGNSAPDKSGLPSDRFSAERTGGSVSTLTIQRTQQEDSAVYLCASSLNSSGGPNPETQYFGPGTRLLVL.

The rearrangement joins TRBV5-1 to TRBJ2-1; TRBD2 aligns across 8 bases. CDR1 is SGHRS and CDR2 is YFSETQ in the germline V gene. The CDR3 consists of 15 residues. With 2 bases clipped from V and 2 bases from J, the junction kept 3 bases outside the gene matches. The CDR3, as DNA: TGCGCCAGCAGCTTCGGGACTAGAACCTACAATGAGCAGTTCTTC. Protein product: CASSFGTRTYNEQFF.

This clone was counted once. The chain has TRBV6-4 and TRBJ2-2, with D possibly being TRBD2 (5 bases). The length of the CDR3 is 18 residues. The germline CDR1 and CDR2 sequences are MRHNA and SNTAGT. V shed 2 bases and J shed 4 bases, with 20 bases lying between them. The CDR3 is CASSDDSSGVAGTGELFF. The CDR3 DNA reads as TGTGCCAGCAGTGACGATTCCTCCGGGGTGGCAGGCACCGGGGAGCTGTTTTTT.

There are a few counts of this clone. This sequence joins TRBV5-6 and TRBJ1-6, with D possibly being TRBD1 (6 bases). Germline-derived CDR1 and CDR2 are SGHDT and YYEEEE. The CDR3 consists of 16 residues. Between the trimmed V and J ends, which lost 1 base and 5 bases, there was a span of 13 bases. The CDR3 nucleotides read TGTGCCAGCAGCTTGAGGGGGACGGAAAATAATTCACCCCTCCACTTT. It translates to CASSLRGTENNSPLHF.

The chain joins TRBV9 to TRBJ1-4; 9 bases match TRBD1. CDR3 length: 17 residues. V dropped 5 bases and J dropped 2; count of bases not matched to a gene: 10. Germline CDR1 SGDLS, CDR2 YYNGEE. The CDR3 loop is CASSDNRGLSTNEKLFF. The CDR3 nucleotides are TGTGCCAGCAGTGACAACAGGGGGCTGTCGACTAATGAAAAACTGTTTTTT. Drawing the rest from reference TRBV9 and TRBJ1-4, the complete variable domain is DSGVTQTPKHLITATGQRVTLRCSPRSGDLSVYWYQQSLDQGLQFLIQYYNGEERAKGNILERFSAQQFPDLHSELNLSSLELGDSALYFCASSDNRGLSTNEKLFFGSGTQLSVL.

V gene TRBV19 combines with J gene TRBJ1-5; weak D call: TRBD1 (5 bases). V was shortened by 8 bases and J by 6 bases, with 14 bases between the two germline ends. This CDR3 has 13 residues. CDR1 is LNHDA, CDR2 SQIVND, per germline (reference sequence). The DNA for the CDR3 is TGTGCCAGTGCAGGGTCTTTAGGTCAGCCCCAGCATTTT. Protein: CASAGSLGQPQHF.

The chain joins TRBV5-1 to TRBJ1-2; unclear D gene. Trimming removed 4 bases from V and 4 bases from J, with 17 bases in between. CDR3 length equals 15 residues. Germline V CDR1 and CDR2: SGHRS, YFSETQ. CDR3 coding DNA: TGCGCCAGCAGCCCGTGCGGGAACTGGAGCTATGGCTACACCTTC. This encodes CASSPCGNWSYGYTF.

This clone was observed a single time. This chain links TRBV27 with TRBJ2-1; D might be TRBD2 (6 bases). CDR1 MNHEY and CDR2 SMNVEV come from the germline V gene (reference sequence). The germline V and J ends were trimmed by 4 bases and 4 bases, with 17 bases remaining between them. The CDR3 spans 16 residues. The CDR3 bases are TGTGCCAGCAGTTGGAGGGGACTGGGATTTTACAATGAGCAGTTCTTC. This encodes CASSWRGLGFYNEQFF.

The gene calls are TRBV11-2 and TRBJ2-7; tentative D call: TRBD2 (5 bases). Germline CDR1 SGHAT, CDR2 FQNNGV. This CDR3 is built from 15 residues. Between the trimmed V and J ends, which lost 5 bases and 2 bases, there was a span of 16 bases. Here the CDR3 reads CASSRGPPQAYEQYF. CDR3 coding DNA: TGTGCCAGCAGCCGAGGGCCCCCTCAGGCCTACGAGCAGTACTTC.